The 23 T cell receptor beta chains reported below all come from one sample, sequenced in a study of blood T cell repertoires in COVID-19 (dated by TCRdb to the early 2020s). To prepare the library, the immunoSEQ multiplex PCR assay was applied. Held by TCRdb, this immuneACCESS table contains in-frame sequences only and omits some clones. Under half of the omission traces to an unresolved V gene where checked; the cause of the rest is unknown. The sample table records 180,000 or so clones; approximately 83% of these occur just once. The ten largest clones take up around 9.9% of the sample. Source material: peripheral blood. The receptor source for this set is a human donor with active or convalescent COVID-19. The donor label of this sample is uncertain.

This rearrangement joins TRBV4-2 to TRBJ2-1, with 7 bases identical to TRBD2. The CDR3 has 15 residues. Losses at the gene ends were 4 bases for V and 6 bases for J; bases not matched to a gene: 9. Germline CDR1 is LGHNA and CDR2 is YNFKEQ. The CDR3 DNA reads as TGTGCCAGCAGCCTGACAGAGTTAGCGGGCAATGAGCAGTTCTTC. Translation gives CASSLTELAGNEQFF.

The chain couples TRBV4-1 to TRBJ2-5, with D perhaps TRBD1 (6 bases). CDR1 is MGHRA and CDR2 is YSYEKL in the germline V gene. V was pared by 0 bases and J by 3 bases, with 11 bases between. The CDR3 consists of 15 residues. CDR3 loop: CASSQDQTGKETQYF. DNA for the CDR3: TGCGCCAGCAGCCAAGATCAAACAGGGAAAGAGACCCAGTACTTC.

This chain uses TRBV7-9 with TRBJ1-4; no definite D call. Trimming removed 1 base from V and 3 bases from J, with 21 bases in between. There are 19 residues in the CDR3. Per germline, CDR1 SEHNR and CDR2 FQNEAQ (reference sequence). CDR3 sequence: CASSLEGQDEGLANEKLFF. Here the CDR3 DNA reads TGTGCCAGCAGCTTAGAAGGCCAGGATGAGGGTTTGGCTAATGAAAAACTGTTTTTT.

The V and J genes are TRBV12-2 and TRBJ2-7; the D call of TRBD1 is as the table states it, not checked on the DNA. TRBV12-2 is assigned pseudogene status. The CDR3 runs 15 residues. This CDR3 reads CASRPPDVRGLEQYF. Here the CDR3 DNA reads TGTGCAAGTCGCCCCCCCGACGTTAGGGGCCTCGAGCAGTACTTC.

V and J are TRBV19 and TRBJ1-2; possibly TRBD1 for D (6 bases). Germline V lookup: CDR1 LNHDA, CDR2 SQIVND (reference sequence). This CDR3 is 12 amino acids long. Trimming shortened V by 9 bases and J by 8 bases, and 16 bases separated the two germline ends. The CDR3 reads CASTTSGGGYTF. The CDR3 DNA reads as TGTGCCAGCACCACATCGGGGGGCGGCTACACCTTC.

This sequence joins TRBV13 and TRBJ2-7, with TRBD2 identical over 8 bases. Trimming removed 2 bases from V and 5 bases from J; junction bases left unmatched: 8. Germline CDR1 reads PRHDT; CDR2 reads FYEKMQ (reference sequence). The CDR3 contains 15 residues. The DNA for the CDR3 is TGTGCCAGCAGCTTAATGAGCGGGGGTTTCCACGAGCAGTACTTC. Its protein product is CASSLMSGGFHEQYF.

This clone was observed a single time. The V gene is TRBV19, the J gene TRBJ1-1; D uncertain. The CDR3 sequence is 14 residues long. Trimming removed 6 bases at V and 4 bases at J, with 15 bases between. Per the germline V gene, CDR1 is LNHDA and CDR2 is SQIVND (reference sequence). CDR3 in DNA: TGTGCCAGTAGCAAAGGGTGGGCGGGCACTGAAGCTTTCTTT. It yields the protein CASSKGWAGTEAFF.

This chain joins TRBV6-5 and TRBJ2-7; TRBD2 is a possible D gene (6 bases). Germline V gene sequence: CDR1 MNHEY, CDR2 SVGAGI. The CDR3 spans 14 residues. V gave up 0 bases and J gave up 3 bases, with 9 bases separating them. In DNA, the CDR3 is TGTGCCAGCAGTTACTCACGGGGAGGCTACGAGCAGTACTTC. Encoded protein: CASSYSRGGYEQYF.

This clone appeared many times. The chain couples TRBV28 to TRBJ1-1, with a tentative D call TRBD1 (5 bases). This CDR3 is built from 13 residues. Trimming left V 6 bases short and J 5 bases short, with 13 bases between. The germline V gene has CDR1 MDHEN and CDR2 SYDVKM. This CDR3 reads CASSPPQGTEAFF. The CDR3 DNA reads as TGTGCCAGCAGCCCCCCCCAGGGAACTGAAGCTTTCTTT.

The rearrangement joins TRBV12-3 or TRBV12-4 to TRBJ2-2; D ambiguous. The V and J ends lost 0 bases and 10 bases respectively, with 6 bases between them. The CDR3 is 12 amino acids. The CDR3 loop reads CASSLAAEELFF. The DNA for the CDR3 is TGTGCCAGCAGTTTAGCGGCGGAGGAGCTGTTTTTT.

The V and J genes are TRBV20-1 and TRBJ1-2; D is ambiguous. V shed 3 bases and J shed 4 bases, with 9 bases lying between them. The V gene's germline CDR1 is DFQATT and CDR2 SNEGSKA (reference sequence). This CDR3 has 12 amino acids. CDR3 in amino acids: CSASAVGYGYTF. The CDR3 DNA is TGCAGTGCTAGTGCGGTTGGCTATGGCTACACCTTC.

The chain uses TRBV12-3 or TRBV12-4 and TRBJ2-3; TRBD2 is a possible D gene (6 bases). This CDR3 comprises 13 residues. The germline V and J ends were trimmed by 7 bases and 0 bases, with 8 bases remaining between them. The CDR3 sequence is CASTAGSTDTQYF. DNA of the CDR3: TGTGCCAGCACTGCGGGAAGCACAGATACGCAGTATTTT.

The rearrangement uses TRBV25-1 and TRBJ1-1; D is perhaps TRBD1 (6 bases). The V end lost 2 bases, the J end lost 7 bases, and 8 bases lay between the germline ends. The length of the CDR3 is 12 residues. Germline V gives CDR1 MGHDK, CDR2 SYGVNS. The CDR3 region is CASSEGGSEAFF. DNA for the CDR3: TGTGCCAGCAGTGAAGGGGGCAGTGAAGCTTTCTTT.

This chain uses TRBV11-2 with TRBJ2-7; TRBD2 might be the D (5 bases). V was shortened by 4 bases and J by 3 bases, with 10 bases between the two germline ends. This CDR3 region has 13 residues. CDR1 and CDR2 from the germline V gene are SGHAT and FQNNGV. CDR3 protein: CASSSSSSYEQYF. The CDR3 DNA is TGTGCCAGCAGCTCGTCTAGCAGCTACGAGCAGTACTTC.

CDR3 region: CASRGTSGSSYNEQFF. The DNA for the CDR3 is TGTGCCAGCAGAGGGACTAGCGGCAGCTCCTACAATGAGCAGTTCTTC. The chain is built from TRBV25-1 and TRBJ2-1, with 11 bases identical to TRBD2. Germline assignment: CDR1 MGHDK and CDR2 SYGVNS. The CDR3 is 16 amino acids. Unmatched junction bases numbered 4, after V lost 6 bases and J lost 0 bases.

This rearrangement joins TRBV11-2 to TRBJ2-1, with D possibly matching TRBD2 (7 bases). This CDR3 has 17 amino acids. The V gene's germline CDR1 is SGHAT and CDR2 FQNNGV. Trimming shortened V by 7 bases and J by 0 bases, and 19 bases separated the two germline ends. The CDR3 DNA sequence: TGTGCCAGCACCCAAGGGGGGGGACTGGTCTCCTACAATGAGCAGTTCTTC. Amino acid sequence: CASTQGGGLVSYNEQFF.

This clone has only one observation. The V gene is TRBV5-1, the J gene TRBJ2-7; 9 bases are a match to TRBD2. Germline CDR1 is SGHRS and CDR2 is YFSETQ. The CDR3 sequence is 20 residues long. After removal of 0 bases from V and 9 bases from J, the junction contained 25 bases not matched to a gene. CDR3 in amino acids: CASSLALSGGWSALVRGQYF. CDR3 DNA sequence: TGCGCCAGCAGCTTGGCCCTTAGCGGGGGATGGTCGGCCCTGGTTAGAGGGCAGTACTTC.

V gene TRBV3-1 (or the pseudogene TRBV3-2) combines with J gene TRBJ1-3; no definite D call. Germline V gives CDR1 LGHDT, CDR2 YNNKEL (reference sequence). This CDR3 is built from 19 residues. V lost 6 bases, J lost 0 bases, and 24 bases lay in between. The chain's CDR3 is CASSHLGPLKGASGNTIYF. The CDR3 DNA is TGTGCCAGCAGTCACCTCGGGCCTCTTAAGGGAGCCTCTGGAAACACCATATATTTT.

The chain is built from TRBV5-4 and TRBJ2-7, with TRBD1 identical over 8 bases. Germline assignment: CDR1 SGHNT and CDR2 YYREEE (reference sequence). Trimming cost V 0 bases and J 5 bases; bases outside gene matches: 7. The CDR3 runs to 15 residues. This CDR3 reads CASSLDWDRINEQYF. CDR3 nucleotide sequence: TGTGCCAGCAGCTTGGATTGGGACAGGATCAACGAGCAGTACTTC.

This clone came up a few times. The chain is built from TRBV29-1 and TRBJ2-7, with TRBD1 as a possible D gene (5 bases). Germline-derived CDR1 and CDR2 are SQVTM and ANQGSEA. The CDR3 has 11 amino acids. V was shortened by 7 bases and J by 3 bases, with 10 bases between the two germline ends. The CDR3 DNA reads as TGCAGCGCGGACACAGGCTACGAGCAGTACTTC. Translation: CSADTGYEQYF.

V usage is TRBV5-4 and J usage is TRBJ2-3; 10 positions match TRBD1. Trimming cost V 4 bases and J 2 bases; bases outside gene matches: 7. The CDR3 length is 16 residues. Germline-derived CDR1 and CDR2 are SGHNT and YYREEE (reference sequence). Written as DNA, the CDR3 is TGTGCCAGCAGCATAAAGGGACAGGGGAACACAGATACGCAGTATTTT. Amino acid sequence: CASSIKGQGNTDTQYF.

This clone showed up just once. This chain connects TRBV7-9 to TRBJ2-7, with D possibly matching TRBD1 (5 bases). The CDR3 covers 13 residues. CDR1 SEHNR and CDR2 FQNEAQ come from the germline V gene (reference sequence). V dropped 0 bases and J dropped 4 bases, with 7 bases sitting between them. In nucleotides, the CDR3 is TGTGCCAGCAGCTTAGCTAGGGGATACGAGCAGTACTTC. Translated, it gives CASSLARGYEQYF. The variable domain in full, completed from reference TRBV7-9 and TRBJ2-7, reads DTGVSQNPRHKITKRGQNVTFRCDPISEHNRLYWYRQTLGQGPEFLTYFQNEAQLEKSRLLSDRFSAERPKGSFSTLEIQRTEQGDSAMYLCASSLARGYEQYFGPGTRLTVT.

J is TRBJ2-3 and V is TRBV7-2; 11 bases align to TRBD2. Germline values: CDR1 SGHTA, CDR2 FQGNSA. Trimming removed 3 bases from V and 5 bases from J; junction bases left unmatched: 7. CDR3 size: 16 residues. CDR3 protein: CASSFVGTSGRDTQYF. The CDR3 DNA follows: TGTGCCAGCAGCTTCGTAGGGACTAGCGGACGAGATACGCAGTATTTT.